Each of the 18 T cell receptor beta chains below was sequenced from the same sample in a study of cytomegalovirus exposure and HLA in healthy donors. Both 60 Vbeta primers and 13 Jbeta primers went into the PCR. The data were produced by immunoSEQ multiplex PCR, yet TCRdb's version contains in-frame clones alone and is incomplete. The top ten hold over 1.5% of the sample, which has about 140,000 clones, over 80% seen once. Sequencing input: PBMCs. These receptors originate from a man aged 35 to 55 in good health and CMV-seronegative.

The chain has TRBV18 and TRBJ1-1, with a weak D call TRBD1 (6 bases). The CDR3 is 14 amino acids. V lost 4 bases to trimming and J lost 3 bases, with 12 bases between them. Germline V gene data show CDR1 as KGHSH and CDR2 as LQKENI. The CDR3 loop reads CASSQTGPHTEAFF. Here the CDR3 DNA reads TGTGCCAGCTCACAAACAGGGCCCCACACTGAAGCTTTCTTT.

The chain employs TRBV5-6 and TRBJ2-7, with 8 positions matching TRBD1. Unmatched junction bases numbered 8, after V lost 4 bases and J lost 5 bases. Germline loops: CDR1 SGHDT, CDR2 YYEEEE. This CDR3 is 14 amino acids long. The CDR3 spells CASSPGGRLDEQYF. CDR3 nucleotides: TGTGCCAGCAGCCCAGGGGGCAGGCTTGACGAGCAGTACTTC.

This clone has a handful of counts. The CDR3 DNA sequence: TGTGCCAGCAGCCCAAGGGGGGGACAGGGCCATGAGCAGTTCTTC. Translated: CASSPRGGQGHEQFF. The J gene is TRBJ2-1, the V gene TRBV7-9; 9 bases fit TRBD1. CDR1 SEHNR and CDR2 FQNEAQ come from the germline V gene (reference sequence). The CDR3 is 15 residues long. V shed 5 bases, J shed 8 bases, and the junction held 10 bases outside the gene matches.

The chain joins TRBV6-5 to TRBJ1-5, with a tentative D call TRBD1 (5 bases). Germline-derived CDR1 and CDR2 are MNHEY and SVGAGI. Trimming stripped 5 bases from V and 4 bases from J, with 12 bases between. This CDR3 has 14 residues. CDR3 in DNA: TGTGCCAGCAGTCGTCGCCCAGGGAATCAGCCCCAGCATTTT. Translated: CASSRRPGNQPQHF.

This clone was counted a few times. The CDR3 loop reads CASSQDARSTEAFF. The CDR3, as DNA: TGCGCCAGCAGCCAAGATGCCAGGTCCACTGAAGCTTTCTTT. V usage is TRBV4-3 and J usage is TRBJ1-1, with no clear D. Trimming removed 0 bases at V and 4 bases at J, with 9 bases between. Germline V gene sequence: CDR1 LGHNA, CDR2 YSLEER. The length of the CDR3 is 14 residues.

This clone was observed a single time. J is TRBJ2-2 and V is TRBV5-1; 11 nucleotides line up with TRBD2. Per germline, CDR1 SGHRS and CDR2 YFSETQ. This CDR3 has 18 residues. Trimming removed 0 bases from V and 0 bases from J; junction bases left unmatched: 4. CDR3 DNA: TGCGCCAGCAGCTTGGAGGTAGCGGGGGGGCCGAACACCGGGGAGCTGTTTTTT. It encodes CASSLEVAGGPNTGELFF.

This chain connects TRBV27 to TRBJ1-5; tentative D call: TRBD1 (5 bases). The germline gives CDR1 MNHEY, CDR2 SMNVEV (reference sequence). Trimming stripped 5 bases from V and 7 bases from J, with 15 bases between. The CDR3 spans 14 residues. CDR3 sequence reads: CASSLRGTGQPQHF. DNA for the CDR3: TGTGCCAGCAGTCTAAGGGGTACTGGGCAGCCCCAGCATTTT.

The chain carries TRBV7-9 and TRBJ2-1, with 7 bases identical to TRBD1. J was trimmed by 4 bases and V by 3 bases; bases with no gene match: 3. The germline CDR1 and CDR2 sequences are SEHNR and FQNEAQ (reference sequence). CDR3 length equals 14 residues. The CDR3 DNA reads TGTGCCAGCAGCTTGGGGACAGCATACAATGAGCAGTTCTTC. It encodes CASSLGTAYNEQFF.

The V gene is TRBV19, the J gene TRBJ1-4; D may be TRBD1 (5 bases). CDR3 size: 14 residues. CDR1 LNHDA and CDR2 SQIVND come from the germline V gene (reference sequence). The V gene lost 3 bases and the J gene lost 7 bases, with 12 bases spanning the gap. CDR3 DNA: TGTGCCAGTAGTATGGGACTAGGCGGTGAAAAACTGTTTTTT. Protein sequence: CASSMGLGGEKLFF.

The chain recombines TRBV27 with TRBJ2-1, with 11 bases lining up with TRBD2. The CDR3 covers 14 residues. Trimming cost V 2 bases and J 10 bases; bases outside gene matches: 4. Germline V gene lookup returns CDR1 MNHEY and CDR2 SMNVEV (reference sequence). This CDR3 is CASSLIAGGPEQFF. The CDR3 DNA sequence: TGTGCCAGCAGTTTAATAGCGGGAGGGCCAGAGCAGTTCTTC.

This rearrangement joins TRBV7-6 to TRBJ1-5, with D unresolved. Germline loops: CDR1 SGHVS, CDR2 FNYEAQ. Between the trimmed V and J ends, which lost 1 base and 7 bases, there was a span of 11 bases. The CDR3 is 14 residues long. The CDR3 DNA is TGTGCCAGCAGCTTAGAGAGGGAAAGACAGCCCCAGCATTTT. Translating it yields CASSLERERQPQHF.

There are a few counts of this clone. The chain couples TRBV6-5 to TRBJ1-2, with D unresolved. This CDR3 has 14 residues. Trimming removed 5 bases at V and 6 bases at J, with 16 bases between. Germline lookup yields CDR1 MNHEY and CDR2 SVGAGI. This chain's CDR3 is CASSPDGRRDGYTF. CDR3 in DNA: TGTGCCAGCAGTCCCGACGGGAGACGGGATGGCTACACCTTC.

This chain uses TRBV4-3 with TRBJ2-7; 9 nucleotides match TRBD1. This CDR3 is built from 17 residues. In germline, CDR1 is LGHNA, CDR2 YSLEER. Trimming took 0 bases from V and 2 from J; bases not matched to a gene: 8. CDR3 coding DNA: TGCGCCAGCAGCCAAGATATCTCGGGACAGGGTACCTACGAGCAGTACTTC. This encodes CASSQDISGQGTYEQYF.

The chain has TRBV21-1 and TRBJ2-2; the tabulated D call, TRBD2, remains unverified against the DNA. TRBV21-1 has pseudogene status. CDR3 size: 14 residues. In DNA form, the CDR3 reads TGTGCCAGGACGGAGGGCAAGTACACCGGGGAGCTGTTTTTT. Translating it yields CARTEGKYTGELFF.

The chain links TRBV10-3 to TRBJ2-5; D is uncertain. The CDR3 covers 13 residues. V was trimmed by 8 bases and J by 5 bases, leaving 15 bases between them. Germline V CDR1 and CDR2: ENHRY, SYGVKD. CDR3 sequence (DNA): TGTGCCATCGCGGCCCTGAGGATGGAGACCCAGTACTTC. It is translated as CAIAALRMETQYF.

In its sample, this clone was seen once. The rearrangement uses TRBV5-1 and TRBJ2-3; 8 bases fit TRBD2. V trimming: 0 bases; J trimming: 3 bases; junction bases outside the gene matches: 3. The CDR3 contains 15 residues. Germline V CDR1 and CDR2: SGHRS, YFSETQ. DNA for the CDR3: TGCGCCAGCAGCTTGGAAATAGCGGGAACAGATACGCAGTATTTT. Translated, it gives CASSLEIAGTDTQYF. Full variable domain (outside the CDR3, taken from reference TRBV5-1 and TRBJ2-3): KAGVTQTPRYLIKTRGQQVTLSCSPISGHRSVSWYQQTPGQGLQFLFEYFSETQRNKGNFPGRFSGRQFSNSRSEMNVSTLELGDSALYLCASSLEIAGTDTQYFGPGTRLTVL.

V gene TRBV27 combines with J gene TRBJ2-3; 9 nucleotides line up with TRBD2. CDR3 size: 17 residues. Germline CDR1 reads MNHEY; CDR2 reads SMNVEV (reference sequence). J lost 0 bases, V lost 4 bases, and 8 bases had no gene match. The CDR3 nucleotides read TGTGCCAGCAGTTCCCCCCTTCTAGCGGGGAGCACAGATACGCAGTATTTT. Translation gives CASSSPLLAGSTDTQYF.

The rearrangement links TRBV11-1 to TRBJ2-7; 8 positions match TRBD1. Germline V gene data show CDR1 as SGHAT and CDR2 as FQDESV (reference sequence). The CDR3 runs to 12 residues. Trimming removed 6 bases from V and 6 bases from J; junction bases left unmatched: 4. The CDR3: CASSLTGVEQYF. The DNA for the CDR3 is TGTGCCAGCAGTTTGACAGGGGTCGAGCAGTACTTC.